This is a list of T cell receptor beta chains from one sample in a study of T cells expressing NK-cell markers. Following a re-call of the 5' RACE reads, TCRdb has one entry per CDR3 protein and lacks DNA. Its table lists 200,000 to 300,000 distinct CDR3 sequences. The specimen sequenced was blood T cells: a sorted CD56 or NKG2C T cell subset, CD4+ or CD8+ T cells, or bulk PBMC T cells (not recorded which). The receptors shown here come from a woman aged 18-70 years in good health. Both conserved end residues are part of each CDR3.

j_call: TRBJ2-3
v_call: TRBV3-1
cdr3_aa: CASSQDGTSTDTQYF

j_call: TRBJ1-1
v_call: TRBV5-1
cdr3_aa: CASSLGSPGEAFF

j_call: TRBJ1-5
v_call: TRBV7-9
cdr3_aa: CASRNGRAPNQPQHF

j_call: TRBJ2-6
v_call: TRBV3-1
cdr3_aa: CASSQDRGTGANVLTF

j_call: TRBJ2-1
v_call: TRBV12-3/TRBV12-4
cdr3_aa: CASSLVSTGRNEQFF

j_call: TRBJ2-6
v_call: TRBV12-3/TRBV12-4
cdr3_aa: CASSPLGANVLTF

j_call: TRBJ1-1
v_call: TRBV7-2
cdr3_aa: CASSLDQGRFGTEAFF

j_call: TRBJ2-7
v_call: TRBV5-1
cdr3_aa: CASSLSSGGYEQYF

j_call: TRBJ1-1
v_call: TRBV23-1
cdr3_aa: CASSRGQVNTEAFF

j_call: TRBJ2-3
v_call: TRBV11-1
cdr3_aa: CASSPGTSGRADTQYF

j_call: TRBJ2-7
v_call: TRBV5-5
cdr3_aa: CASSWRPGFYEQYF

j_call: TRBJ1-1
v_call: TRBV7-9
cdr3_aa: CASSDPGRMNTEAFF

j_call: TRBJ1-5
v_call: TRBV12-3/TRBV12-4
cdr3_aa: CASRTGHQPQHF

j_call: TRBJ2-1
v_call: TRBV20-1
cdr3_aa: CSAGTIGGEQFF

j_call: TRBJ1-6
v_call: TRBV7-2
cdr3_aa: CASSLDWDSPLHF

j_call: TRBJ2-5
v_call: TRBV7-3
cdr3_aa: CASSSGLATETQYF

j_call: TRBJ2-5
v_call: TRBV5-1
cdr3_aa: CASSSAGLAGETQETQYF

j_call: TRBJ1-3
v_call: TRBV20-1
cdr3_aa: CSATGADSGNTIYF

j_call: TRBJ2-7
v_call: TRBV5-1
cdr3_aa: CASSLGPVLYEQYF

j_call: TRBJ2-2
v_call: TRBV10-3
cdr3_aa: CAISFTGELFF

j_call: TRBJ2-7
v_call: TRBV7-2
cdr3_aa: CASSSVVSSYEQYF

j_call: TRBJ2-1
v_call: TRBV5-4
cdr3_aa: CASSLVGVNEQFF

j_call: TRBJ2-7
v_call: TRBV15
cdr3_aa: CATSGISGKVYEQYF

j_call: TRBJ2-4
v_call: TRBV3-1
cdr3_aa: CASSQRTSAGYIQYF

j_call: TRBJ2-3
v_call: TRBV6-2/TRBV6-3
cdr3_aa: CASSYSMAVPLRGDTQYF

j_call: TRBJ2-4
v_call: TRBV7-2
cdr3_aa: CASSPNPTAGENIQYF

j_call: TRBJ1-2
v_call: TRBV20-1
cdr3_aa: CKAPTGRTYGYTF

j_call: TRBJ1-5
v_call: TRBV7-2
cdr3_aa: CASSQAGTWGGQPQHF

j_call: TRBJ1-2
v_call: TRBV14
cdr3_aa: CASSQEATANYGYTF

j_call: TRBJ2-2
v_call: TRBV12-3/TRBV12-4
cdr3_aa: CASSYQWTANTGELFF

j_call: TRBJ1-1
v_call: TRBV3-1
cdr3_aa: CASSRSLVRMNTEAFF

j_call: TRBJ2-3
v_call: TRBV24-1
cdr3_aa: CATEGTTDTQYF

j_call: TRBJ2-2
v_call: TRBV5-5
cdr3_aa: CASISPGTQDGELFF

j_call: TRBJ2-4
v_call: TRBV20-1
cdr3_aa: CSAVRENIQYF

j_call: TRBJ2-3
v_call: TRBV11-2
cdr3_aa: CASSLRLAGAMTDTQYF

j_call: TRBJ1-6
v_call: TRBV7-2
cdr3_aa: CASSSLDRGGSPLHF

j_call: TRBJ2-7
v_call: TRBV20-1
cdr3_aa: CSASGTFTYEQYF

j_call: TRBJ1-1
v_call: TRBV20-1
cdr3_aa: CSASHAGTGSTEAFF

j_call: TRBJ1-2
v_call: TRBV29-1
cdr3_aa: CSVGKGTYYGYTF

j_call: TRBJ1-2
v_call: TRBV7-9
cdr3_aa: CASSWVRINYGYTF

j_call: TRBJ1-2
v_call: TRBV10-3
cdr3_aa: CAITEGHSNYGYTF

j_call: TRBJ2-7
v_call: TRBV20-1
cdr3_aa: CSASAVGGTAYEQYF

j_call: TRBJ2-7
v_call: TRBV11-3
cdr3_aa: CASSLGPGDEQYF

j_call: TRBJ2-2
v_call: TRBV5-4
cdr3_aa: CASSLGHQNTGELFF

j_call: TRBJ1-1
v_call: TRBV30
cdr3_aa: CAWSGHSTGGTEAFF

j_call: TRBJ2-7
v_call: TRBV29-1
cdr3_aa: CSVTSVSYEQYF

j_call: TRBJ2-1
v_call: TRBV7-2
cdr3_aa: CASSSSSGGASYNEQFF

j_call: TRBJ1-1
v_call: TRBV4-1
cdr3_aa: CASSLPGRPNTEAFF